The 15 T cell receptor beta chains given below trace back to one sample, sequenced in a study of shared clonotypes between healthy human individuals. Sequenced by immunoSEQ multiplex PCR; TCRdb stores in-frame clones only, minus some. The sample records 760,000 or so clones, about 96% being singletons. CD45RO-negative, CCR7-selected cells formed the naive CD8 fraction, which excluded terminally differentiated effector memory CD45RA+ cells. The source material was naive CD8+ T cells sorted from blood. The source is a man aged 30 to 39 in good health.

Details on this clone: The sample carries other DNA sequences with the same CDR3. V gene TRBV5-6 combines with J gene TRBJ2-1; no definite D call. The germline V and J ends were trimmed by 2 bases and 0 bases, with 12 bases remaining between them. The CDR3 length is 16 residues. Germline loops: CDR1 SGHDT, CDR2 YYEEEE. CDR3 region: CASSLVGSSSYNEQFF. CDR3 nucleotides: TGTGCCAGCAGCTTAGTAGGGTCGAGCTCCTACAATGAGCAGTTCTTC.

The chain recombines TRBV10-3 with TRBJ2-1, with 7 positions matching TRBD1. With 6 bases clipped from V and 0 bases from J, the junction kept 8 bases outside the gene matches. Germline CDR1 reads ENHRY; CDR2 reads SYGVKD. The CDR3 sequence is 16 residues long. The CDR3 sequence is CAIRAATGTSYNEQFF. Written as DNA, the CDR3 is TGTGCCATCAGGGCGGCGACAGGGACCTCCTACAATGAGCAGTTCTTC.

This clone was found once. The rearrangement links TRBV7-8 to TRBJ2-3; 7 bases are a match to TRBD2. Germline assignment: CDR1 SGHVS and CDR2 FQNEAQ. This CDR3 has 17 amino acids. With 3 bases clipped from V and 6 bases from J, the junction kept 15 bases outside the gene matches. The CDR3 nucleotides are TGTGCCAGCAGCTTGATGGGTGTGGCGCGGGAGCCGGATACGCAGTATTTT. Translation: CASSLMGVAREPDTQYF. Based on the CDR3 plus reference TRBV7-8 and TRBJ2-3, the full variable domain is GAGVSQSPRYKVAKRGQDVALRCDPISGHVSLFWYQQALGQGPEFLTYFQNEAQLDKSGLPSDRFFAERPEGSVSTLKIQRTQQEDSAVYLCASSLMGVAREPDTQYFGPGTRLTVL.

The rearrangement uses TRBV9 and TRBJ2-1, with D perhaps TRBD2 (5 bases). The CDR3 is made up of 15 amino acids. Looked up from germline, CDR1 is SGDLS and CDR2 is YYNGEE. V lost 0 bases and J 8 bases, leaving 15 bases between the germline ends. CDR3 region: CASSVEAKKEDEQFF. The DNA of the CDR3 is TGTGCCAGCAGCGTAGAAGCCAAGAAGGAGGATGAGCAGTTCTTC.

This clone has only one observation. The rearrangement joins TRBV7-8 to TRBJ2-3; perhaps D is TRBD1 or TRBD2 (5 bases each). Germline CDR1 reads SGHVS; CDR2 reads FQNEAQ. V lost 2 bases to trimming and J lost 1 base, with 7 bases between them. The CDR3 is made up of 14 amino acids. The CDR3 is CASSLWGRTDTQYF. The CDR3, as DNA: TGTGCCAGCAGCTTATGGGGACGCACAGATACGCAGTATTTT.

This chain joins TRBV7-9 and TRBJ2-2, with TRBD1 as a possible D gene (7 bases). The CDR3 length is 13 residues. CDR1 and CDR2 (germline): SEHNR, FQNEAQ (reference sequence). V gave up 8 bases and J gave up 7 bases, with 14 bases separating them. This chain's CDR3 is CASPAQGGGELFF. The CDR3 DNA is TGTGCCAGCCCGGCCCAGGGGGGCGGGGAGCTGTTTTTT.

The V gene is TRBV11-2, the J gene TRBJ2-1; 10 bases align to TRBD2. Per the germline V gene, CDR1 is SGHAT and CDR2 is FQNNGV. V shed 1 base and J 10 bases; nucleotides not matched to a gene: 7. The CDR3 consists of 15 residues. CDR3 sequence: CASSLVSGGAREQFF. CDR3 coding DNA: TGTGCCAGCAGCTTAGTCAGCGGGGGGGCGCGGGAGCAGTTCTTC.

The V call is TRBV7-9, the J call TRBJ1-2, with 9 bases that match TRBD1. This CDR3 region has 16 residues. Germline CDR1 reads SEHNR; CDR2 reads FQNEAQ (reference sequence). V lost 6 bases, J lost 1 base, and 9 bases stayed unmatched. CDR3: CASSQLRDRDNYGYTF. The CDR3 coding sequence is TGTGCCAGCAGTCAACTCCGGGACAGGGATAACTATGGCTACACCTTC.

In the case of this clone: This sample includes further DNA sequences coding for the same CDR3. This rearrangement joins TRBV29-1 to TRBJ2-2; D might be TRBD2 (5 bases). V was pared by 7 bases and J by 0 bases, with 9 bases between. The CDR3 spans 13 residues. Germline V lookup: CDR1 SQVTM, CDR2 ANQGSEA. CDR3 sequence (DNA): TGCAGCGCCTCGGACTCGAACACCGGGGAGCTGTTTTTT. Its translation: CSASDSNTGELFF.

This clone was detected a few times. The rearrangement joins TRBV19 to TRBJ2-7; the D is unclear. The CDR3 is 13 residues long. Trimming pared 4 bases from V and 5 bases from J, leaving 12 bases between. Germline V lookup: CDR1 LNHDA, CDR2 SQIVND (reference sequence). CDR3 amino acids: CASSSGAYHEQYF. CDR3 coding DNA: TGTGCCAGTAGTAGCGGCGCTTACCACGAGCAGTACTTC. Using reference TRBV19 and TRBJ2-7 for the parts outside the CDR3, the full variable domain is DGGITQSPKYLFRKEGQNVTLSCEQNLNHDAMYWYRQDPGQGLRLIYYSQIVNDFQKGDIAEGYSVSREKKESFPLTVTSAQKNPTAFYLCASSSGAYHEQYFGPGTRLTVT.

This chain links TRBV9 with TRBJ1-2; tentative D call: TRBD1 (6 bases). Per germline, CDR1 SGDLS and CDR2 YYNGEE. The CDR3 has 17 amino acids. V lost 4 bases and J 6 bases, leaving 25 bases between the germline ends. This CDR3 is CASSQSGTTFPLNGYTF. DNA for the CDR3: TGTGCCAGCAGCCAATCCGGGACAACCTTTCCCCTAAATGGCTACACCTTC.

The V and J genes are TRBV29-1 and TRBJ2-7, with 12 bases aligning to TRBD2. There are 14 residues in the CDR3. Germline loops: CDR1 SQVTM, CDR2 ANQGSEA. After removal of 7 bases from V and 5 bases from J, the junction contained 9 bases not matched to a gene. The CDR3 region is CSALLAGGPNEQYF. In DNA form, the CDR3 reads TGCAGCGCCCTGCTAGCGGGAGGGCCTAACGAGCAGTACTTC.

The chain employs TRBV18 and TRBJ1-5; D call uncertain. Germline CDR1 KGHSH, CDR2 LQKENI. Trimming removed 3 bases at V and 0 bases at J, with 9 bases between. CDR3 length equals 15 residues. The CDR3 spells CASSPPSSSNQPQHF. Written as DNA, the CDR3 is TGTGCCAGCTCACCTCCATCAAGTAGCAATCAGCCCCAGCATTTT.

This rearrangement joins TRBV27 to TRBJ2-3; D remains unclear. V lost 4 bases to trimming and J lost 9 bases, with 14 bases between them. This CDR3 has 13 residues. Germline assignment: CDR1 MNHEY and CDR2 SMNVEV (reference sequence). CDR3 in DNA: TGTGCCAGCAGTTCTCCCGGAGTAGGCACGCAGTATTTT. Translating it yields CASSSPGVGTQYF.

CDR3 in amino acids: CASSSYKADYEQYF. CDR3 nucleotides: TGTGCCAGCAGTTCCTATAAGGCAGACTACGAGCAGTACTTC. This chain uses TRBV6-6 with TRBJ2-7; no reliable D call. V dropped 4 bases and J dropped 3 bases, with 13 bases sitting between them. From germline, CDR1 is MNHNY and CDR2 SVGAGI (reference sequence). The CDR3 runs 14 residues.